The rows below give T cell receptor beta chains drawn from one sample of a study of Ad26.COV2.S vaccination and SARS-CoV-2 variants. The table came from immunoSEQ multiplex PCR; TCRdb's copy has only in-frame clones and leaves some out. The data contain about 350,000 clones, 85% of them singletons. Here the sequenced sample was peripheral blood, taken in a trial of Ad26.COV2.S vaccine versus placebo. These receptors came from a person aged 18 to 65 who received the Ad26.COV2.S COVID-19 vaccine or a placebo. Each CDR3 is given with its conserved first and last residue. D genes are given only for firm matches. Size is stated for part of the rows, as once, few or many counts, or as a class when the clone is expanded.

cdr3_length	clone_size	v_call	d_call	j_call	cdr3_nt	cdr3_aa
16	-	TRBV5-1	TRBD2	TRBJ2-7	TGCGCCAGCAGCCCTACTAGCGGGGGGGCCGGGTACGAGCAGTACTTC	CASSPTSGGAGYEQYF
12	-	TRBV28	-	TRBJ1-1	TGTGCCAGCAGAGGGCCCATTATTGGTGCTTTCTTT	CASRGPIIGAFF
15	-	TRBV15	TRBD1	TRBJ2-7	TGTGCCACCAGTCGATCGACAGGGGCGAGCCACGAGCAGTACTTC	CATSRSTGASHEQYF
14	-	TRBV18	-	TRBJ2-1	TGTGCCAGCTCACAGTCTGAGTCCTACAATGAGCAGTTCTTC	CASSQSESYNEQFF
11	-	TRBV18	-	TRBJ2-1	TGTGCCAGCTCACCGGGCAATGAGCAGTTCTTC	CASSPGNEQFF
13	-	TRBV30	-	TRBJ2-3	TGTGCCTGGTCCGGGAGAACCACAGATACGCAGTATTTT	CAWSGRTTDTQYF
13	few	TRBV29-1	TRBD1	TRBJ2-3	TGCAGCTCTTCACAGGGGGTGCCAGATACGCAGTATTTT	CSSSQGVPDTQYF
14	-	TRBV30	TRBD1	TRBJ1-5	TGTGCCTGGAGTGGGGGGACAGCCAATCAGCCCCAGCATTTT	CAWSGGTANQPQHF
15	-	TRBV4-1	-	TRBJ2-7	TGCGCCAGCAGCCAAGCGCGGCAGGACGCTTACGAGCAGTACTTC	CASSQARQDAYEQYF
12	-	TRBV2	-	TRBJ2-7	TGTGCCAGCAGCTACGGTTCCTACGAGCAGTACTTC	CASSYGSYEQYF
14	few	TRBV19	-	TRBJ2-5	TGTGCCAGTAGTATGGGGGCGGGAGCAGAGACCCAGTACTTC	CASSMGAGAETQYF
14	-	TRBV7-2	-	TRBJ1-2	TGTGCCAGCAGGATAGGGGCGGATTTCTATGGCTACACCTTC	CASRIGADFYGYTF
15	-	TRBV6-5	-	TRBJ1-1	TGTGCCAGCAGTTACTCGATGGCGGCTAACACTGAAGCTTTCTTT	CASSYSMAANTEAFF
15	-	TRBV5-1	TRBD2	TRBJ2-7	TGCGCCAGCAGCCCCGCACCGGGACTAGCTTTCGAGCAGTACTTC	CASSPAPGLAFEQYF
15	-	TRBV13	TRBD1	TRBJ1-2	TGTGCCAGCACCATCATGGGGACAGGCGTCTATGGCTACACCTTC	CASTIMGTGVYGYTF
14	-	TRBV19	-	TRBJ1-6	TGTGCCAGTAGTGCACAGGGTAGTGGATCACCCCTCCACTTT	CASSAQGSGSPLHF
16	-	TRBV27	TRBD2	TRBJ2-7	TGTGCCAGCAGGCCGTTAGGGACTAGCGGGACCCACGAGCAGTACTTC	CASRPLGTSGTHEQYF
14	-	TRBV6-5	-	TRBJ2-1	TGTGCCAGCAGTTACTTGGGGACCTACAATGAGCAGTTCTTC	CASSYLGTYNEQFF
13	-	TRBV5-1	-	TRBJ2-7	TGCGCCAGCAGCTCAGGGGATTCCTACGAGCAGTACTTC	CASSSGDSYEQYF
14	once	TRBV28	TRBD2	TRBJ2-1	TGTGCCAGCAGTTTCGGCGGGAGGGCCGTTGAGCAGTTCTTC	CASSFGGRAVEQFF
16	-	TRBV3-1/TRBV3-2	TRBD2	TRBJ2-2	TGTGCCAGCAGCCGGGTAGCGGGAGCGGGCACCGGGGAGCTGTTTTTT	CASSRVAGAGTGELFF
16	-	TRBV30	TRBD1	TRBJ1-6	TGTGCCTGGAGTCCTTGGGACAGGGGAGGATATTCACCCCTCCACTTT	CAWSPWDRGGYSPLHF
14	-	TRBV10-3	TRBD1	TRBJ2-7	TGTGCCATCAGGGGACAGGGGGTCTCCTACGAGCAGTACTTC	CAIRGQGVSYEQYF
15	-	TRBV28	-	TRBJ2-7	TGTGCCAGCAGTTTAAGTGGGGCTATCTCCTACGAGCAGTACTTC	CASSLSGAISYEQYF
17	-	TRBV5-1	-	TRBJ1-1	TGCGCCAGCAGCTCAAAATGGGGGGAGAAGAGGGACACTGAAGCTTTCTTT	CASSSKWGEKRDTEAFF
15	-	TRBV2	TRBD1	TRBJ2-3	TGTGCCAGCAGTCAAATGGGACAGGGAGACGATACGCAGTATTTT	CASSQMGQGDDTQYF
15	-	TRBV19	-	TRBJ2-2	TGTGCCAGTAGGGTTGTGGACACTAACACCGGGGAGCTGTTTTTT	CASRVVDTNTGELFF
17	-	TRBV5-4	-	TRBJ2-3	TGTGCCAGCAGCTTGGGATCCGGCTCCTACGGGACAGATACGCAGTATTTT	CASSLGSGSYGTDTQYF
18	-	TRBV28	-	TRBJ1-6	TGTGCCAGCAGCACTAACCGGGGAACTATTGATCTGGGCTCACCCCTCCACTTT	CASSTNRGTIDLGSPLHF
15	-	TRBV24-1	TRBD2	TRBJ2-7	TGTGCCACCAGTGATCACGGGGCGGGAGAGTACGAGCAGTACTTC	CATSDHGAGEYEQYF
14	-	TRBV19	-	TRBJ2-2	TGTGCCTCCCGAGAGAGGGCGAACACCGGGGAGCTGTTTTTT	CASRERANTGELFF
11	-	TRBV6-2/TRBV6-3	-	TRBJ2-1	TGTGCCAGCAGCCTCGGGGGCGAGCAGTTCTTC	CASSLGGEQFF
13	-	TRBV2	TRBD2	TRBJ2-5	TGTGCCAGCAGCCGGGGGGGCCAAGAGACCCAGTACTTC	CASSRGGQETQYF
13	-	TRBV12-3/TRBV12-4	-	TRBJ2-1	TGTGCCAGCATCGGGCTTATCGACAATGAGCAGTTCTTC	CASIGLIDNEQFF
13	-	TRBV24-1	-	TRBJ1-1	TGTGCCACCATTGACAGTCTTGGTACTGAAGCTTTCTTT	CATIDSLGTEAFF
13	-	TRBV11-3	-	TRBJ2-5	TGTGCCAGCAGCCCTACGGCCAGGGAGACCCAGTACTTC	CASSPTARETQYF
16	once	TRBV7-2	TRBD2	TRBJ2-1	TGTGCCAGCAGAGGGCCGGGGACTAGCGTAAACAATGAGCAGTTCTTC	CASRGPGTSVNNEQFF
16	-	TRBV24-1	TRBD1	TRBJ1-5	TGTGCCACCAGCCTCCCGGACAGGGGAAGCAATCAGCCCCAGCATTTT	CATSLPDRGSNQPQHF
15	-	TRBV6-2/TRBV6-3	TRBD1	TRBJ1-2	TGTGCCAGCAGGCCTCGGGACAGGGGGCGAGATGGCTACACCTTC	CASRPRDRGRDGYTF
16	-	TRBV18	TRBD1	TRBJ2-5	TGTGCCAGCTCACCACCCTGGGGACAGAACCAAGAGACCCAGTACTTC	CASSPPWGQNQETQYF
17	-	TRBV7-9	TRBD2	TRBJ2-2	TGTGCCAGCAGCTTCAATCAGTGGAGCGGGGTCCCCGGGGAGCTGTTTTTT	CASSFNQWSGVPGELFF
16	-	TRBV5-1	-	TRBJ1-3	TGCGCCAGCAGCTTGGGAATAGACCTCTCTGGAAACACCATATATTTT	CASSLGIDLSGNTIYF